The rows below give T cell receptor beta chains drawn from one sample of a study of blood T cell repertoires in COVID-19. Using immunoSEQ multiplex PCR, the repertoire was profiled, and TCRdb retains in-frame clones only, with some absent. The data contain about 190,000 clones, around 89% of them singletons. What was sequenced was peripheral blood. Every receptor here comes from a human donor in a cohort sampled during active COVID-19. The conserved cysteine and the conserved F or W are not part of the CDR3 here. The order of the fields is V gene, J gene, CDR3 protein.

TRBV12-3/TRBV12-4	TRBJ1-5	ASRIDRTQPQH
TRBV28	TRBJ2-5	ASSLGATGVETQY
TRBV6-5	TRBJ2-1	ASSYSGTTYNEQF
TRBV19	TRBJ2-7	ASSANRDREGEQY
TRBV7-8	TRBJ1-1	ASSPKVEAF
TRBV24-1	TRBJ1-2	ATSDFPRGAENYGYT
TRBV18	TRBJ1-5	ASSPTGGNQPQH
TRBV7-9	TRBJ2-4	ASSPSGGDKNIQY
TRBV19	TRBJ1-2	ASSIRTGDYGYT
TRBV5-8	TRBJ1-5	ASSLGGGGLQPQH
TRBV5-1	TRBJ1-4	ASSLGQGAGEEKLF
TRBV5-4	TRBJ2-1	ASSWGVSGDYNEQF
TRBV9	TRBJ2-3	ASSPGAGGTAGDTQY
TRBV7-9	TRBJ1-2	ASSSKPGGGYT
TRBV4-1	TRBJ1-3	ASSQRGTGNTIY